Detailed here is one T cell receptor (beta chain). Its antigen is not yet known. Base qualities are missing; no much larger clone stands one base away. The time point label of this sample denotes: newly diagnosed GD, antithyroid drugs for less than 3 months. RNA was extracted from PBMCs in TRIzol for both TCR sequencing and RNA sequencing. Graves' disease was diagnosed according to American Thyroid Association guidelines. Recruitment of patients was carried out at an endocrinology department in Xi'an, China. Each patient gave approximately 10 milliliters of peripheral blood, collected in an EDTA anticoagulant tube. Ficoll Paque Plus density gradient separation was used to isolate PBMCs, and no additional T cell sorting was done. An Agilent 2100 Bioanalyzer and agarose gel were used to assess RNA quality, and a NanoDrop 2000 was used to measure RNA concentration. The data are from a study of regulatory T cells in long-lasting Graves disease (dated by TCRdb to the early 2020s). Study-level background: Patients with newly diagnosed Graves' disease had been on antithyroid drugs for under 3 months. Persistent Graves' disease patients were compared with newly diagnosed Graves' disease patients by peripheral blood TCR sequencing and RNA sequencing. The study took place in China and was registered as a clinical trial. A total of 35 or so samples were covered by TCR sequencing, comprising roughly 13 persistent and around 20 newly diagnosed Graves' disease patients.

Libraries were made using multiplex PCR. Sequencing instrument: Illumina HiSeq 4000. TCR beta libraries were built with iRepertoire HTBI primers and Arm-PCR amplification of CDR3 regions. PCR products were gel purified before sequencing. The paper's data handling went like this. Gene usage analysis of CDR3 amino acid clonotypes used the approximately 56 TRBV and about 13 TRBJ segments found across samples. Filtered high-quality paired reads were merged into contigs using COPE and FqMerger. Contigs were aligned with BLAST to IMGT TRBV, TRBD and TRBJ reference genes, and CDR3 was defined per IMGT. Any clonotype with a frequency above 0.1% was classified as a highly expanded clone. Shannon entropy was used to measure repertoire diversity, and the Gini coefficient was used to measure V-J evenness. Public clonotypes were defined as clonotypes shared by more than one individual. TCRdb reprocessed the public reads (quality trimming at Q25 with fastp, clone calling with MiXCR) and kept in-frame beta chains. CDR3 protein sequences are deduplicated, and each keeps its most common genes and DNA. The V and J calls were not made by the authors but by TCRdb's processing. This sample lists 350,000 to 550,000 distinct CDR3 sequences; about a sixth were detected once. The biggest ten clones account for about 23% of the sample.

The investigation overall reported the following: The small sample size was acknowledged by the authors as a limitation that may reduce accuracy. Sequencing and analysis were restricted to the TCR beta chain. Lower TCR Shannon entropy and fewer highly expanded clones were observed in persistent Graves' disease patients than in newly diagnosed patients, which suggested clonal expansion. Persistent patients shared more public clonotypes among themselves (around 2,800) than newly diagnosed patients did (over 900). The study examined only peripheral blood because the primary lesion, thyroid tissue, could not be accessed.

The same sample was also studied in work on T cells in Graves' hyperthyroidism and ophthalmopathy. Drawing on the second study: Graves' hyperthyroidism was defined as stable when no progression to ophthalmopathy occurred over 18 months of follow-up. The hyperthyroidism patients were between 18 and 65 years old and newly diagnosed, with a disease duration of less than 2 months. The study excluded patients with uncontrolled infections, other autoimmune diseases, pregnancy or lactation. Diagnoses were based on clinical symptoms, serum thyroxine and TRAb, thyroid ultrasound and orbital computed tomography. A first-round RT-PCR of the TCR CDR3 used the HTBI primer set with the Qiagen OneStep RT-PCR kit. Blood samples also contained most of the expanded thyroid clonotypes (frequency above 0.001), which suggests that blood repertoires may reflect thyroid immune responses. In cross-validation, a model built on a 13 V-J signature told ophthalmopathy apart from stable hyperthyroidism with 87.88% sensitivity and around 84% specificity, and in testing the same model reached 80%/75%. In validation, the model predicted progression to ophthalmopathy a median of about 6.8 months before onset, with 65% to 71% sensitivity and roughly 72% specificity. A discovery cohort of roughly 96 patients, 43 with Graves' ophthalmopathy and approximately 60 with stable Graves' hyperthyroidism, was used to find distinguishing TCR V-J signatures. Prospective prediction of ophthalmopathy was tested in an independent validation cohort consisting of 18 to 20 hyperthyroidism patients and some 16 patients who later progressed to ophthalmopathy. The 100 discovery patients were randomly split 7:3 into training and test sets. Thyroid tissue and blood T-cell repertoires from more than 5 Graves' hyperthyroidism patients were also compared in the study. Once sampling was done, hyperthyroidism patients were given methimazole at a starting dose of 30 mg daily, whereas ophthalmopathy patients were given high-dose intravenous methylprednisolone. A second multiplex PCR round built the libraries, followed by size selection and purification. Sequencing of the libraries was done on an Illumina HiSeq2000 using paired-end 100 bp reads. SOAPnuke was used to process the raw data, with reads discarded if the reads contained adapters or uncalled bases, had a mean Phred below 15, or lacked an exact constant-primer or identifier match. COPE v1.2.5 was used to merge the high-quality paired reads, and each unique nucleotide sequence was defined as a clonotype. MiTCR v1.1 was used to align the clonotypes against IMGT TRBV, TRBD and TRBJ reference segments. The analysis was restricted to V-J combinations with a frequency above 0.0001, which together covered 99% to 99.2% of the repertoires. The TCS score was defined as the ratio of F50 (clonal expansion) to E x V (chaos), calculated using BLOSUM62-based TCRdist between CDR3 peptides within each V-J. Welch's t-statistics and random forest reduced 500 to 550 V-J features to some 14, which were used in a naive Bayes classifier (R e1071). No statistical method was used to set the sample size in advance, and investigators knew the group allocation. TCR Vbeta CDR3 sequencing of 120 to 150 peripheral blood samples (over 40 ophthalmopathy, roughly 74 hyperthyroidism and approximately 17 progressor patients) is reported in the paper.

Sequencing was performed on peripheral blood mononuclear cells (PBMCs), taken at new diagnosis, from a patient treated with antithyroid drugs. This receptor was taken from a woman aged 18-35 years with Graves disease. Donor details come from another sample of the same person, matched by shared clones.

The nucleotide sequence is given as TGTGCCAGCGGGTCCCGCCGGGGTTACACTGAAGCTTTCTTT. This encodes CASGSRRGYTEAFF. The rearrangement joined TRBV28 to TRBJ1-1, with the identity of the D gene unclear. V and J are truncated by 8 bases and 3 bases respectively, leaving an intervening sequence of 16 bases. The germline V gene yields MDHEN for CDR1 and SYDVKM for CDR2. The CDR3 contains 14 residues, cysteine and phenylalanine counted. Only the CDR3 DNA stays, 42 bases, in frame from base 1.